The 24 T cell receptor beta chains presented below share a single source sample, sequenced in a study of cytomegalovirus exposure and HLA in healthy donors. PCR primers comprised 60 Vbeta and 13 Jbeta primers. Sequenced by immunoSEQ multiplex PCR; TCRdb stores in-frame clones only, minus some. Of around 140,000 clones in the sample, just under 85% are singletons; the top ten hold approximately 2%. What was sequenced was PBMCs. All receptors derive from a woman aged 40 to 55 in good health and CMV-seronegative.

The chain combines TRBV25-1 with TRBJ2-7; 7 nucleotides line up with TRBD1. V gave up 6 bases and J gave up 2 bases; unmatched junction bases: 4. The CDR3 has 13 residues. Per the germline V gene, CDR1 is MGHDK and CDR2 is SYGVNS. The CDR3 DNA follows: TGTGCCAGCAGACCGGGACAGCCCTACGAGCAGTACTTC. It translates to CASRPGQPYEQYF.

The chain recombines TRBV11-2 with TRBJ2-3; 13 nucleotides align to TRBD2. The J segment lost 4 bases and the V segment lost 5 bases, leaving 12 bases of the junction unmatched. The V gene's germline CDR1 is SGHAT and CDR2 FQNNGV. The CDR3 loop spans 18 amino acids. CDR3 residues: CASSRSHGTSGNADTQYF. The CDR3 DNA reads TGTGCCAGCAGCCGTAGTCACGGGACTAGCGGGAACGCAGATACGCAGTATTTT.

CDR3 in amino acids: CASLAGGAGTGELFF. As DNA, the CDR3 is TGCGCCAGCTTAGCAGGGGGCGCGGGCACCGGGGAGCTGTTTTTT. The rearrangement joins TRBV5-1 to TRBJ2-2, with 8 bases lining up with TRBD1. In germline, CDR1 is SGHRS, CDR2 YFSETQ. The CDR3 spans 15 residues. The V segment lost 7 bases and the J segment 4 bases; nucleotides outside the gene matches: 9.

V and J are TRBV7-2 and TRBJ2-3; 14 nucleotides match TRBD2. The CDR3 sequence is 17 residues long. Germline V gene data show CDR1 as SGHTA and CDR2 as FQGNSA. V was clipped by 5 bases and J by 5 bases; unmatched bases: 9. CDR3 residues: CASSNRLAGGPEDTQYF. In nucleotides, the CDR3 is TGTGCCAGCAGCAATCGACTAGCGGGAGGGCCGGAAGATACGCAGTATTTT.

V gene TRBV27 combines with J gene TRBJ2-7; a weak D match, TRBD2 (6 bases). Looked up from germline, CDR1 is MNHEY and CDR2 is SMNVEV (reference sequence). V lost 5 bases to trimming and J lost 3 bases, with 11 bases between them. CDR3 length: 13 amino acids. CDR3 residues: CASSLGTFYEQYF. DNA for the CDR3: TGTGCCAGCAGTCTCGGGACTTTCTACGAGCAGTACTTC.

This chain uses TRBV6-6 with TRBJ1-1, with 8 positions matching TRBD1. The germline V gene encodes CDR1 MNHNY and CDR2 SVGAGI (reference sequence). V lost 6 bases and J lost 4; bases outside the gene matches: 4. CDR3 length: 13 residues. The DNA of the CDR3 is TGTGCCAGCAGAGACAGGGGAGGCACTGAAGCTTTCTTT. It translates to CASRDRGGTEAFF.

The chain has TRBV27 and TRBJ1-1, with D uncertain. Germline V gives CDR1 MNHEY, CDR2 SMNVEV (reference sequence). This CDR3 is built from 12 residues. V was clipped by 2 bases and J by 7 bases, with 8 bases between them. CDR3 in amino acids: CASSLLGDEAFF. The CDR3, as DNA: TGTGCCAGCAGTTTACTCGGGGATGAAGCTTTCTTT.

In this sample, this clone turned up a few times. This rearrangement joins TRBV29-1 to TRBJ1-1; D not certain. CDR1 and CDR2 (germline): SQVTM, ANQGSEA. The V end lost 4 bases, the J end lost 1 base, and 10 bases lay between the germline ends. This CDR3 is built from 13 residues. The CDR3 loop reads CSVASWPNTEAFF. CDR3 bases: TGCAGCGTTGCATCGTGGCCGAACACTGAAGCTTTCTTT.

This chain connects TRBV2 to TRBJ2-5; 10 bases are a match to TRBD1. The DNA end favors TRBJ2-7, so the J call may be wrong. Germline loops: CDR1 SNHLY, CDR2 FYNNEI. CDR3 length: 18 amino acids. The CDR3 nucleotides are TGTGCCAGCAGTGCCGGGACAGGGGTGAGGGGGGGTCTGTACGAGCAGTACTTC. Its protein product is CASSAGTGVRGGLYEQYF.

The chain has TRBV7-9 and TRBJ2-1; 9 nucleotides agree with TRBD2. This CDR3 comprises 14 residues. Germline trimming cut 3 bases from V and 6 bases from J; bases unmatched to any gene: 3. CDR1 SEHNR and CDR2 FQNEAQ come from the germline V gene (reference sequence). The CDR3 loop is CASSFSGSGNEQFF. Here the CDR3 DNA reads TGTGCCAGCAGCTTTAGCGGGAGTGGCAATGAGCAGTTCTTC. Full variable domain (rest looked up from reference TRBV7-9 and TRBJ2-1): DTGVSQNPRHKITKRGQNVTFRCDPISEHNRLYWYRQTLGQGPEFLTYFQNEAQLEKSRLLSDRFSAERPKGSFSTLEIQRTEQGDSAMYLCASSFSGSGNEQFFGPGTRLTVL.

V gene TRBV11-2 combines with J gene TRBJ2-1, with 9 bases aligning to TRBD1. CDR1 is SGHAT, CDR2 FQNNGV, per germline. With V trimmed by 4 bases and J by 5 bases, 0 bases remained unmatched. CDR3 length: 13 amino acids. The CDR3 region is CASSWTGDNEQFF. The CDR3, as DNA: TGTGCCAGCAGCTGGACAGGGGACAATGAGCAGTTCTTC.

This chain uses TRBV28 with TRBJ2-5, with 9 bases lining up with TRBD1. This CDR3 spans 16 amino acids. Germline V CDR1 and CDR2: MDHEN, SYDVKM. Trimming cost V 6 bases and J 5 bases; bases outside gene matches: 13. CDR3 protein: CASSRTGGEYMETQYF. As DNA, the CDR3 is TGTGCCAGCAGCCGAACAGGGGGCGAATATATGGAGACCCAGTACTTC.

This chain joins TRBV7-9 and TRBJ2-3; D remains ambiguous. CDR1 is SEHNR, CDR2 FQNEAQ, per germline (reference sequence). Trimming shortened V by 5 bases and J by 2 bases, and 8 bases separated the two germline ends. The CDR3 sequence is 13 residues long. The CDR3 sequence is CASSATVTDTQYF. The CDR3, as DNA: TGTGCCAGCAGCGCCACTGTCACAGATACGCAGTATTTT.

The chain combines TRBV11-2 with TRBJ1-4; D may be TRBD1 (6 bases). V was cut by 5 bases and J by 5 bases, with 15 bases left in between. This CDR3 region has 15 residues. Germline-derived CDR1 and CDR2 are SGHAT and FQNNGV. CDR3 loop: CASSPLGALNEKLFF. CDR3 coding DNA: TGTGCCAGCAGCCCCTTGGGGGCCTTAAATGAAAAACTGTTTTTT. Using reference TRBV11-2 and TRBJ1-4 for the parts outside the CDR3, the full variable domain is EAGVAQSPRYKIIEKRQSVAFWCNPISGHATLYWYQQILGQGPKLLIQFQNNGVVDDSQLPKDRFSAERLKGVDSTLKIQPAKLEDSAVYLCASSPLGALNEKLFFGSGTQLSVL.

This clone occurred once. The chain combines TRBV7-2 with TRBJ1-1; TRBD1 matches 7 bases. This CDR3 comprises 15 residues. Germline V gene data show CDR1 as SGHTA and CDR2 as FQGNSA. V dropped 1 base and J dropped 5; count of bases not matched to a gene: 7. CDR3 nucleotides: TGTGCCAGCAGCTTAGGTGACAGGGTAGCAACTGAAGCTTTCTTT. It yields the protein CASSLGDRVATEAFF.

V usage is TRBV5-6 and J usage is TRBJ1-3; no reliable D call. CDR3 size: 15 residues. Trimming took off 4 bases at V and 2 bases at J, with 13 bases between the two ends. Germline CDR1 and CDR2: SGHDT and YYEEEE. In DNA form, the CDR3 reads TGTGCCAGCAGCGCGGGGTGGGGTACTGGAAACACCATATATTTT. Translating it yields CASSAGWGTGNTIYF.

This clone appeared a few times. V usage is TRBV9 and J usage is TRBJ2-5, with TRBD1 identical over 9 bases. This CDR3 region has 15 residues. V lost 3 bases to trimming and J lost 3 bases; unmatched junction nucleotides: 6. Germline assignment: CDR1 SGDLS and CDR2 YYNGEE. The CDR3 DNA reads as TGTGCCAGCAGCGCCTCTTGGGACAGGGAAGAGACCCAGTACTTC. This gives the protein CASSASWDREETQYF. Combining the CDR3 with reference TRBV9 and TRBJ2-5 gives the whole variable domain DSGVTQTPKHLITATGQRVTLRCSPRSGDLSVYWYQQSLDQGLQFLIQYYNGEERAKGNILERFSAQQFPDLHSELNLSSLELGDSALYFCASSASWDREETQYFGPGTRLLVL.

This clone was counted between two and nine times. The chain carries TRBV5-4 and TRBJ2-1, with 8 bases identical to TRBD2. Trimming cost V 6 bases and J 7 bases; bases outside gene matches: 12. The length of the CDR3 is 15 residues. CDR1 is SGHNT, CDR2 YYREEE, per germline (reference sequence). The CDR3 here is CASNPNPGGRNEQFF. DNA of the CDR3: TGTGCCAGCAACCCTAATCCGGGAGGGCGGAATGAGCAGTTCTTC.

The V call is TRBV2, the J call TRBJ2-5; D possibly corresponds to TRBD1 (6 bases). V was shortened by 8 bases and J by 5 bases, with 18 bases between the two germline ends. The CDR3 spans 14 residues. Germline loops: CDR1 SNHLY, CDR2 FYNNEI. CDR3 sequence: CASGPAPRGETQYF. The CDR3 nucleotides read TGTGCCAGCGGTCCAGCGCCGAGGGGGGAGACCCAGTACTTC.

This clone turned up a few times. The rearrangement uses TRBV6-4 and TRBJ2-3, with 7 positions matching TRBD2. This CDR3 is built from 16 residues. Germline values: CDR1 MRHNA, CDR2 SNTAGT. V dropped 7 bases and J dropped 5; count of bases not matched to a gene: 15. The CDR3 nucleotides are TGTGCCAGCAATTGGCGGGAGCCTCCGGAGGGAGATACGCAGTATTTT. Its protein product is CASNWREPPEGDTQYF.

In its sample, this clone was seen once. The rearrangement uses TRBV28 and TRBJ1-2; 7 bases are a match to TRBD1. The germline CDR1 and CDR2 sequences are MDHEN and SYDVKM. V lost 10 bases to trimming and J lost 8 bases; unmatched junction nucleotides: 16. CDR3 size: 14 residues. CDR3 coding DNA: TGTGCCACCCCCCAAACAGGGGCAGTAGGGGGCTACACCTTC. This encodes CATPQTGAVGGYTF.

The chain couples TRBV7-9 to TRBJ1-4, with D perhaps TRBD1 (5 bases). This CDR3 has 17 residues. V was shortened by 2 bases and J by 0 bases, with 13 bases between the two germline ends. CDR1 and CDR2 (germline): SEHNR, FQNEAQ (reference sequence). The CDR3 region is CASSLFGGYATNEKLFF. Here the CDR3 DNA reads TGTGCCAGCAGCTTATTCGGGGGATATGCAACTAATGAAAAACTGTTTTTT.

The rearrangement uses TRBV25-1 and TRBJ2-2, with TRBD1 identical over 7 bases. The CDR3 consists of 14 residues. V shed 4 bases and J 6 bases; nucleotides not matched to a gene: 5. Germline values: CDR1 MGHDK, CDR2 SYGVNS. The CDR3 protein is CASSGDRVPGELFF. The CDR3 coding sequence is TGTGCCAGCAGTGGCGACAGGGTGCCCGGGGAGCTGTTTTTT.

The V call is TRBV7-8, the J call TRBJ2-1; 16 positions match TRBD2. CDR3 length: 18 residues. J lost 3 bases, V lost 7 bases, and 9 bases had no gene match. Germline V CDR1 and CDR2: SGHVS, FQNEAQ. As DNA, the CDR3 is TGTGCCAGCATCCCGGGACTAGCGGGAGGGAGTTTCTACAATGAGCAGTTCTTC. Its translation: CASIPGLAGGSFYNEQFF.